The clone carrying this TCR beta chain was recorded a few times. This specimen belongs to a study of blood T cell repertoires in COVID-19. Study at large: Acute and convalescent COVID-19 specimens originated in the United States, Italy and Spain. Sample material is recorded as cDNA or gDNA derived from T cells, B-cell-depleted T cells, or PBMCs.

CDR1 and CDR2 from the germline V gene are SGHRS and YFSETQ. Trimming cost V 1 base and J 3 bases; bases outside gene matches: 2. CDR3 length equals 14 residues. Under the authors' procedure: How many nucleated cells were present was estimated from reference gene primer amplification. Clones were sequenced by immunoSEQ multiplex PCR, and TCRdb holds only the in-frame ones, with some missing. From that table come the V and J calls and clone size; the DNA was used to work out D and trimming. The sample holds about 97,000 clones, approximately 85% seen once. The rearrangement links TRBV5-1 to TRBJ2-7, with TRBD2 matching 9 bases. The sequencing sample was made of peripheral blood. This receptor was obtained from a man between 35 and 55 years old with active or convalescent COVID-19. CDR3 DNA sequence: TGCGCCAGCAGCTTGTCAGCGGGGGGCTACGAGCAGTACTTC. Protein product: CASSLSAGGYEQYF.